The rows below give T cell receptor beta chains drawn from one sample of a study of T cell changes during pregnancy in multiple sclerosis. Assay used: immunoSEQ multiplex PCR; TCRdb lists only in-frame clones, some missing. Of tens of thousands of clones in the sample, less than 95% are singletons; the top ten hold around 1.5%. Here the sequenced sample was peripheral blood, taken in the third trimester of pregnancy. The receptors originated from a female donor with multiple sclerosis, enrolled in a pregnancy study. Both conserved end residues are part of each CDR3. The D gene is left open where the match is weak. A row's size may be missing; if present it is once, few, many or a size class.

j_call	d_call	v_call	clone_size	cdr3_nt	cdr3_aa
TRBJ2-1	-	TRBV4-3	-	TGCGCCAGCAGCCAAGATTTCGGGTCGGATGAGCAGTTCTTC	CASSQDFGSDEQFF
TRBJ1-1	-	TRBV1	-	TGCACCAGCAGCCCTAGTAACACTGAAGCTTTCTTT	CTSSPSNTEAFF
TRBJ2-7	TRBD1	TRBV7-2	-	TGTGCCAGCAGCTTAGATACAGGGGGCTACGAGCAGTACTTC	CASSLDTGGYEQYF
TRBJ1-1	-	TRBV6-1	once	TGTGCCAGCAGTGAAGCGGGACTTAACACTGAAGCTTTCTTT	CASSEAGLNTEAFF
TRBJ2-3	TRBD2	TRBV7-6	-	TGTGCCAGCAGCCCAGGCTCCGGGGGGTCAGATACGCAGTATTTT	CASSPGSGGSDTQYF
TRBJ1-4	-	TRBV10-3	-	TGTGCCATTACGACAGGCCTTAATGAAAAACTGTTTTTT	CAITTGLNEKLFF
TRBJ1-2	TRBD1	TRBV4-3	-	TGCGCCAGCAGCCAAGATCAGGGGGGAACGCACTATGGCTACACCTTC	CASSQDQGGTHYGYTF
TRBJ2-1	-	TRBV18	-	TGTGCCAGCTCACCACCGATGACAGTCAATGAGCAGTTCTTC	CASSPPMTVNEQFF
TRBJ1-2	TRBD1	TRBV2	-	TGTGCCAGCACCACGGACAGGGGCCCTAACTATGGCTACACCTTC	CASTTDRGPNYGYTF
TRBJ2-3	TRBD1	TRBV30	-	TGTTCGTGGGGGACAGGGGGCGCAGATACGCAGTATTTT	CSWGTGGADTQYF
TRBJ1-2	-	TRBV13	-	TGTGCCAGCAGCTCCTCCGGAGGCTATGGCTACACCTTC	CASSSSGGYGYTF
TRBJ1-1	TRBD1	TRBV19	-	TGTGCCAGTACCTCGTGGAGGACAGGACTGAACACTGAAGCTTTCTTT	CASTSWRTGLNTEAFF
TRBJ2-7	-	TRBV5-6	-	TGTGCCAGCAGCCCGTCCTCTACCTACGAGCAGTACTTC	CASSPSSTYEQYF
TRBJ2-2	TRBD1	TRBV2	-	TGTGCCAGCAGGAGACAGGGATCCGTGAGCGCCGGGGAGCTGTTTTTT	CASRRQGSVSAGELFF
TRBJ2-2	TRBD2	TRBV5-1	-	TGCGCCAGCGGCTTTGGACTAGCGGGAGGACAGGGCACCGGGGAGCTGTTTTTT	CASGFGLAGGQGTGELFF
TRBJ2-7	-	TRBV13	-	TGTGCCAGCGGCCTGGGGGGCGAGCAGTACTTC	CASGLGGEQYF
TRBJ2-7	TRBD1	TRBV27	-	TGTGCCAGCAGTTCCGGACAGGCCAGGTCCTACGAGCAGTACTTC	CASSSGQARSYEQYF
TRBJ1-1	TRBD1	TRBV19	-	TGTGCCAGTACCGATCACGCGCAGGGGGCCACTGAAGCTTTCTTT	CASTDHAQGATEAFF
TRBJ2-3	TRBD2	TRBV7-6	-	TGTGCCAGCAGCGTGTTACCGGGACTAGCAACAGATACGCAGTATTTT	CASSVLPGLATDTQYF
TRBJ2-3	-	TRBV19	-	TGTGCCAGTAGTATAGACTCTCGCGGCACAGATACGCAGTATTTT	CASSIDSRGTDTQYF
TRBJ1-2	-	TRBV7-9	once	TGTGCCAGCAGCTTATTATGGGGGGGCGCGAAGGACTATGGCTACACCTTC	CASSLLWGGAKDYGYTF
TRBJ2-7	TRBD2	TRBV29-1	-	TGCAGCGTTTCTAAGGGGATCGTCGGGGGGATCGCTTACGAGCAGTACTTC	CSVSKGIVGGIAYEQYF
TRBJ2-3	TRBD2	TRBV30	-	TGTGCCTGGAGTGTAAAAGGACTAGCGGGGTGGAGTGGCACAGATACGCAGTATTTT	CAWSVKGLAGWSGTDTQYF
TRBJ2-1	TRBD1	TRBV4-3	-	TGCGCCAGCAGCCAAGATTTCAGGGGGCTTGGCAATGAGCAGTTCTTC	CASSQDFRGLGNEQFF
TRBJ1-2	TRBD1	TRBV4-2	few	TGTGCCAGCAGCCTCCAGGGGGCTAGAGGCTACACCTTC	CASSLQGARGYTF
TRBJ2-7	TRBD2	TRBV9	few	TGTGCCAGCAGCGCAACTAGCGGGTTGGATCCCTCCTACGAGCAGTACTTC	CASSATSGLDPSYEQYF
TRBJ2-7	-	TRBV15	-	TGTGCCACCAGCAGAGTGGGGGGCGGGGGCTCCTACGAGCAGTACTTC	CATSRVGGGGSYEQYF
TRBJ2-5	TRBD1	TRBV25-1	-	TGTGCCAGCAGGTACCGGGACAGGGCACAAGAGACCCAGTACTTC	CASRYRDRAQETQYF
TRBJ1-5	TRBD1	TRBV29-1	-	TGCAGCGTCTTGGACAGGGGTGGTCAGCCCCAGCATTTT	CSVLDRGGQPQHF
TRBJ2-1	-	TRBV7-2	-	TGTGCCAGCAGCCCCGCCGGAGGGGAAGGGCACTACTACAATGAGCAGTTCTTC	CASSPAGGEGHYYNEQFF
TRBJ2-2	-	TRBV25-1	-	TGTGCCAGCATCCCTAGAGGGGGGAACACCGGGGAGCTGTTTTTT	CASIPRGGNTGELFF
TRBJ2-2	TRBD1	TRBV7-9	-	TGTGCCAGCAGCCACAGGACAGGGGCAGATGCCACCGGGGAGCTGTTTTTT	CASSHRTGADATGELFF
TRBJ2-3	TRBD2	TRBV5-5	-	TGTGCCAGCAGCCGGAGCGGGGGGCCCACAGATACGCAGTATTTT	CASSRSGGPTDTQYF
TRBJ1-1	TRBD1	TRBV18	-	TGTGCCAGCTCACCGCAGGGGGCGCTGGCTTTCTTT	CASSPQGALAFF
TRBJ2-1	-	TRBV5-1	-	TGCGCCAGCAGCTTACAGCCTGTTCCCTACAATGAGCAGTTCTTC	CASSLQPVPYNEQFF
TRBJ1-1	-	TRBV6-1	-	TGTGCCAGCAGTGAAAACTTTAACCAACGGAACACTGAAGCTTTCTTT	CASSENFNQRNTEAFF
TRBJ2-3	TRBD1	TRBV30	-	TGTGCCTGGGGACAGGGGACAGATACGCAGTATTTT	CAWGQGTDTQYF
TRBJ2-2	TRBD1	TRBV19	-	TGTGCCAGTATCTCAATCGACAGGGGGCTCACCGGGGAGCTGTTTTTT	CASISIDRGLTGELFF
TRBJ2-1	-	TRBV5-1	-	TGCGCCAGCAGCTTGGACTCTGAGCAGTTCTTC	CASSLDSEQFF
TRBJ2-3	TRBD2	TRBV13	-	TGTGCCAGCAGCTTACTAGCGGGAGGGCCGGTTACAGATACGCAGTATTTT	CASSLLAGGPVTDTQYF